The rows below give T cell receptor beta chains drawn from one sample of a study of blood T cell repertoires in COVID-19. Libraries were prepared by immunoSEQ multiplex PCR; TCRdb keeps only in-frame clonotypes and omits some of them. The sample records 450,000 or so clones, over 75% being singletons. The specimen was peripheral blood. These TCRs come from a woman aged 35 to 49 with COVID-19, enrolled during active disease. The CDR3 runs from the conserved cysteine through the conserved F or W. D genes are given only for firm matches. Expanded clones get a size class; other rows say once, few or many, or leave the size out.

TRBJ2-7	.	TRBV19	.	CASSIDVRGEQYF	TGTGCCAGTAGTATAGATGTCAGGGGCGAGCAGTACTTC
TRBJ2-7	.	TRBV6-6	.	CASSRRAERNEQYF	TGTGCCAGCAGTCGGAGAGCGGAGCGTAACGAGCAGTACTTC
TRBJ2-3	.	TRBV2	.	CASTVRGPMTSTDTQYF	TGTGCCAGCACGGTGCGGGGCCCGATGACTAGCACAGATACGCAGTATTTT
TRBJ1-2	TRBD1	TRBV28	.	CASSYNVLTGWVYTF	TGTGCCAGCAGTTATAATGTTTTGACAGGGTGGGTCTACACCTTC
TRBJ1-2	.	TRBV5-5	once	CASSLTGPLNYGYTF	TGTGCCAGCAGCTTGACAGGACCCCTTAACTATGGCTACACCTTC
TRBJ2-7	TRBD1	TRBV4-3	.	CASSQPGQGSEQYF	TGCGCCAGCAGCCAACCGGGACAGGGTTCCGAGCAGTACTTC
TRBJ2-3	TRBD2	TRBV7-2	.	CASRLAGRTDTQYF	TGTGCCAGCAGATTAGCGGGCCGCACAGATACGCAGTATTTT
TRBJ1-2	TRBD1	TRBV7-2	.	CASSANRGNGYTF	TGTGCCAGCAGCGCCAACAGGGGAAATGGCTACACCTTC
TRBJ1-1	.	TRBV5-4	.	CASSATVMNTEAFF	TGTGCCAGCAGCGCGACAGTCATGAACACTGAAGCTTTCTTT
TRBJ1-1	TRBD1	TRBV19	.	CASRGLTGKGTEAFF	TGTGCCAGTAGGGGGTTGACAGGGAAAGGCACTGAAGCTTTCTTT
TRBJ2-4	TRBD2	TRBV29-1	.	CSVANLAGGFSKNIQYF	TGCAGCGTCGCAAACCTAGCGGGGGGTTTTTCCAAAAACATTCAGTACTTC
TRBJ2-7	.	TRBV5-1	.	CASSLDFPSYEQYF	TGCGCCAGCAGCTTGGACTTCCCCTCCTACGAGCAGTACTTC
TRBJ1-3	.	TRBV5-5	.	CASSLEQQSSGNTIYF	TGTGCCAGCAGCTTGGAACAGCAGAGCTCTGGAAACACCATATATTTT
TRBJ1-2	TRBD1	TRBV3-1/TRBV3-2	.	CASSLTGVNYGYTF	TGTGCCAGCAGCCTGACAGGGGTCAACTATGGCTACACCTTC
TRBJ2-1	.	TRBV30	.	CAWSSSLGYNEQFF	TGTGCCTGGAGTTCTAGCTTGGGTTACAATGAGCAGTTCTTC
TRBJ1-2	TRBD1	TRBV7-2	.	CASSYGQGQGGYTF	TGTGCCAGCAGCTATGGACAGGGACAAGGTGGCTACACCTTC
TRBJ2-2	TRBD2	TRBV7-9	once	CASSLRLAGVTGELFF	TGTGCCAGCAGCTTGCGACTAGCGGGAGTCACCGGGGAGCTGTTTTTT
TRBJ1-1	.	TRBV28	few	CASSLPPVEAFF	TGTGCCAGCAGTTTACCGCCCGTCGAGGCTTTCTTT
TRBJ1-4	.	TRBV9	.	CASSVDPPQGSLEKLFF	TGTGCCAGCAGCGTAGATCCCCCCCAGGGGAGCCTTGAAAAACTGTTTTTT
TRBJ2-2	TRBD2	TRBV27	.	CASSFRGSDTGELFF	TGTGCCAGCAGTTTTCGCGGGAGTGACACCGGGGAGCTGTTTTTT
TRBJ2-5	.	TRBV2	.	CASDRGMEETQYF	TGTGCCAGCGATAGAGGAATGGAAGAGACCCAGTACTTC
TRBJ2-3	TRBD2	TRBV6-2/TRBV6-3	.	CASSYVGGRTDTQYF	TGTGCCAGCAGTTATGTGGGGGGGAGGACAGATACGCAGTATTTT
TRBJ2-1	.	TRBV4-1	.	CASSQDGRGGYNEQFF	TGCGCCAGCAGCCAAGATGGCAGGGGCGGATACAATGAGCAGTTCTTC
TRBJ1-6	.	TRBV19	.	CASSIAGRGISPLHF	TGTGCCAGTAGTATTGCGGGGCGCGGGATTTCACCCCTCCACTTT
TRBJ1-5	.	TRBV11-2	.	CASSLVQDQPQHF	TGTGCCAGCAGCTTAGTACAGGATCAGCCCCAGCATTTT
TRBJ1-6	TRBD1	TRBV27	.	CASSFGTAFGALHF	TGTGCCAGCAGTTTCGGGACAGCCTTTGGGGCCCTCCACTTT
TRBJ2-2	TRBD1	TRBV5-4	.	CASSRGGQGGSGELFF	TGTGCCAGCAGCAGGGGGGGACAGGGAGGGTCCGGGGAGCTGTTTTTT
TRBJ1-1	.	TRBV2	.	CASRTDYRTEAFF	TGTGCCAGCAGAACAGATTATCGAACTGAAGCTTTCTTT
TRBJ1-1	.	TRBV6-6	.	CASKRDRNTEAFF	TGTGCCAGCAAACGCGACAGGAACACTGAAGCTTTCTTT
TRBJ2-2	TRBD2	TRBV9	.	CASSVATASGAMGTGELFF	TGTGCCAGCAGCGTAGCTACGGCTAGCGGGGCCATGGGGACCGGGGAGCTGTTTTTT
TRBJ1-5	TRBD1	TRBV6-5	.	CASSSGQAYQPQHF	TGTGCCAGCAGTTCAGGACAGGCTTATCAGCCCCAGCATTTT
TRBJ2-1	TRBD2	TRBV3-1/TRBV3-2	.	CASSKSGVSSYNEQFF	TGTGCCAGCAGCAAGAGCGGGGTCAGCTCCTACAATGAGCAGTTCTTC
TRBJ1-5	.	TRBV24-1	.	CASHWTASNQPQHF	TGTGCCTCCCATTGGACAGCGAGCAATCAGCCCCAGCATTTT
TRBJ2-4	TRBD2	TRBV7-8	.	CASSRSGSGAKNIQYF	TGTGCCAGCAGCCGTAGCGGGAGTGGGGCCAAAAACATTCAGTACTTC
TRBJ2-4	.	TRBV2	once	CASYRDPRGAKNIQYF	TGTGCCAGCTACAGGGACCCAAGGGGAGCCAAAAACATTCAGTACTTC
TRBJ2-1	.	TRBV27	once	CASRTRETAYNEQFF	TGTGCCAGCAGGACTAGAGAGACCGCCTACAATGAGCAGTTCTTC
TRBJ1-2	TRBD1	TRBV15	.	CATSRRQGSFEFITF	TGTGCCACCAGCAGAAGACAGGGATCCTTCGAGTTCATCACCTTC
TRBJ1-4	.	TRBV6-1	.	CASSELEKLFF	TGTGCCAGCAGTGAACTTGAAAAACTGTTTTTT
TRBJ1-1	TRBD1	TRBV28	.	CASSLGDRGHTEAFF	TGTGCCAGCAGTTTAGGGGACAGGGGGCACACTGAAGCTTTCTTT
TRBJ1-4	.	TRBV30	.	CAWSVPREGDEKLFF	TGTGCCTGGAGTGTCCCTCGGGAGGGGGATGAAAAACTGTTTTTT
TRBJ2-7	.	TRBV11-3	.	CASAWSTSYEQYF	TGTGCCAGCGCCTGGAGTACATCCTACGAGCAGTACTTC
TRBJ1-1	TRBD1	TRBV7-9	.	CASSLPPGQANTEAFF	TGTGCCAGCAGCCTGCCACCGGGACAGGCGAACACTGAAGCTTTCTTT
TRBJ1-3	TRBD1	TRBV7-8	once	CASRSVRGPGNTIYF	TGTGCCAGCAGGTCCGTAAGGGGGCCTGGAAACACCATATATTTT
TRBJ1-5	.	TRBV5-1	.	CASSTDGDQPQHF	TGCGCCAGCAGCACGGACGGGGATCAGCCCCAGCATTTT
TRBJ2-6	TRBD1	TRBV4-3	.	CASSQAQGGANVLTF	TGCGCCAGCAGCCAAGCACAGGGGGGGGCCAACGTCCTGACTTTC